Shown below are 24 T cell receptor beta chains from a single sample sequenced in a study of shared clonotypes between healthy human individuals. Assay: immunoSEQ multiplex PCR; the TCRdb copy retains only in-frame clones and omits some. The table shows about 2.1 million clones, with about 92% occurring only once. Terminally differentiated effector memory CD45RA+ cells were excluded from the naive CD8 cells, which were CD45RO-negative and positively selected for CCR7. The sequencing input was naive CD8+ T cells from PBMCs. The receptors derive from a man in his late teens or twenties in good health. Some clones in this sample may be carry-over from other donors' samples.

V usage is TRBV9 and J usage is TRBJ2-1; 9 positions match TRBD2. The trim removed 3 bases at V and 1 base at J, leaving 8 bases unmatched. This CDR3 is built from 17 residues. Germline values: CDR1 SGDLS, CDR2 YYNGEE. CDR3 in amino acids: CASSARPSGRSYNEQFF. Here the CDR3 DNA reads TGTGCCAGCAGCGCTCGACCGAGCGGGAGGTCCTACAATGAGCAGTTCTTC.

This clone showed up just once. This chain connects TRBV7-9 to TRBJ2-1; either TRBD1 or TRBD2 may supply D (6 bases each). The CDR3 totals 15 residues. The germline V gene encodes CDR1 SEHNR and CDR2 FQNEAQ (reference sequence). The V end was cut by 4 bases, the J end by 4 bases, with 14 bases between. CDR3 loop: CASSSILGGYNEQFF. As DNA, the CDR3 is TGTGCCAGCAGCTCCATACTAGGGGGGTACAATGAGCAGTTCTTC. Combining the CDR3 with reference TRBV7-9 and TRBJ2-1 gives the whole variable domain DTGVSQNPRHKITKRGQNVTFRCDPISEHNRLYWYRQTLGQGPEFLTYFQNEAQLEKSRLLSDRFSAERPKGSFSTLEIQRTEQGDSAMYLCASSSILGGYNEQFFGPGTRLTVL.

The CDR3 reads CASSFLGAGNTIYF. The CDR3 bases are TGTGCCAGCAGTTTTTTGGGGGCTGGAAACACCATATATTTT. The chain uses TRBV28 and TRBJ1-3; D might be TRBD1 (5 bases). The germline V and J ends were trimmed by 3 bases and 2 bases, with 8 bases remaining between them. CDR1 is MDHEN, CDR2 SYDVKM, per germline. CDR3 length equals 14 residues.

V is TRBV28 and J is TRBJ1-2; the D gene is possibly TRBD1 (5 bases). Germline CDR1 is MDHEN and CDR2 is SYDVKM. CDR3 size: 13 residues. V gave up 1 base and J gave up 8 bases, with 11 bases separating them. The CDR3 protein is CASSLSLTEGYTF. In DNA, the CDR3 is TGTGCCAGCAGTTTATCGCTGACAGAGGGCTACACCTTC.

The CDR3 bases are TGTGCCAGTAGTACCGGGATGTTCTATGGCTACACCTTC. It specifies CASSTGMFYGYTF. This rearrangement joins TRBV19 to TRBJ1-2, with D unresolved. Germline V gene lookup returns CDR1 LNHDA and CDR2 SQIVND (reference sequence). CDR3 length equals 13 residues. V was cut by 4 bases and J by 4 bases, with 10 bases left in between.

The chain employs TRBV13 and TRBJ2-1; D not resolved. The CDR3 runs to 15 residues. Looked up from germline, CDR1 is PRHDT and CDR2 is FYEKMQ (reference sequence). V was cut by 4 bases and J by 0 bases, with 10 bases left in between. The DNA of the CDR3 is TGTGCCAGCAGCTCGGAGATTAGCTCCTACAATGAGCAGTTCTTC. Its protein is CASSSEISSYNEQFF.

This rearrangement joins TRBV5-6 to TRBJ1-4; a possible D gene is TRBD1 (5 bases). Per germline, CDR1 SGHDT and CDR2 YYEEEE. The CDR3 loop spans 15 amino acids. V was trimmed by 3 bases and J by 6 bases, leaving 15 bases between them. The CDR3 region has the DNA TGTGCCAGCAGCTGGCAGGGAGGAGGGGATGAAAAACTGTTTTTT. Its translation is CASSWQGGGDEKLFF.

The chain recombines TRBV5-6 with TRBJ2-1; the match to TRBD2 covers 8 bases. This CDR3 has 15 residues. V was clipped by 4 bases and J by 2 bases; unmatched bases: 5. CDR1 is SGHDT and CDR2 is YYEEEE in the germline V gene. In DNA form, the CDR3 reads TGTGCCAGCAGCGGCGGGACTAGAGCCTACAATGAGCAGTTCTTC. This codes for CASSGGTRAYNEQFF.

This chain links TRBV7-6 with TRBJ1-1; 10 bases map to TRBD1. Germline V gene sequence: CDR1 SGHVS, CDR2 FNYEAQ. The CDR3 has 17 amino acids. Trimming removed 3 bases from V and 3 bases from J; junction bases left unmatched: 10. The CDR3 DNA is TGTGCCAGCAGCTTTCTCGGACAGGGGGAACGATACACTGAAGCTTTCTTT. Translated: CASSFLGQGERYTEAFF. Looking up the rest from reference TRBV7-6 and TRBJ1-1 gives the full variable domain: GAGVSQSPRYKVTKRGQDVALRCDPISGHVSLYWYRQALGQGPEFLTYFNYEAQQDKSGLPNDRFSAERPEGSISTLTIQRTEQRDSAMYRCASSFLGQGERYTEAFFGQGTRLTVV.

The chain employs TRBV28 and TRBJ2-1, with TRBD1 as a possible D gene (5 bases). This CDR3 has 14 residues. Germline V gene sequence: CDR1 MDHEN, CDR2 SYDVKM. V dropped 4 bases and J dropped 4 bases, with 11 bases sitting between them. CDR3 loop: CASSSPTEYNEQFF. The CDR3, as DNA: TGTGCCAGCAGTTCCCCGACAGAATACAATGAGCAGTTCTTC.

The chain has TRBV15 and TRBJ2-3; D unresolved. There are 14 residues in the CDR3. Germline CDR1 and CDR2: LNHNV and YYDKDF (reference sequence). Trimming shortened V by 0 bases and J by 2 bases, and 6 bases separated the two germline ends. This chain's CDR3 is CATSRDSATDTQYF. The CDR3 nucleotides read TGTGCCACCAGCAGAGACTCGGCCACAGATACGCAGTATTTT.

Concerning this clone: Other DNA variants within this sample encode the same CDR3. This chain uses TRBV5-1 with TRBJ2-1, with 11 bases identical to TRBD2. Germline CDR1 SGHRS, CDR2 YFSETQ. The CDR3 sequence is 16 residues long. V lost 3 bases, J lost 3 bases, and 5 bases stayed unmatched. The CDR3: CASSYRGTSGYNEQFF. CDR3 DNA sequence: TGCGCCAGCAGCTACCGGGGGACTAGCGGCTACAATGAGCAGTTCTTC.

This chain joins TRBV30 and TRBJ1-4; D gene ambiguous. Trimming removed 3 bases from V and 0 bases from J, with 8 bases in between. Germline V lookup: CDR1 GTSNPN, CDR2 SVGIG (reference sequence). The CDR3 is made up of 14 amino acids. The CDR3 nucleotides read TGTGCCTGGAGATCCCCTGCAACTAATGAAAAACTGTTTTTT. This encodes CAWRSPATNEKLFF.

The gene calls are TRBV28 and TRBJ1-2, with D unclear. Germline CDR1 reads MDHEN; CDR2 reads SYDVKM. The CDR3 covers 11 residues. V lost 5 bases to trimming and J lost 6 bases, with 7 bases between them. CDR3 protein: CASSPADGYTF. CDR3 nucleotide sequence: TGTGCCAGCAGTCCCGCCGATGGCTACACCTTC.

The V and J genes are TRBV7-8 and TRBJ2-1; unclear D gene. This CDR3 spans 14 amino acids. Trimming took 1 base from V and 8 from J, leaving 12 bases between them. Germline CDR1 SGHVS, CDR2 FQNEAQ. In DNA form, the CDR3 reads TGTGCCAGCAGCTTAGTTCTGGGTCTGGATGAGCAGTTCTTC. Residues: CASSLVLGLDEQFF.

This sequence joins TRBV7-9 and TRBJ2-1; maybe TRBD2 (5 bases). In germline, CDR1 is SEHNR, CDR2 FQNEAQ (reference sequence). The CDR3 is 14 residues long. V was clipped by 5 bases and J by 1 base, with 9 bases between them. The DNA of the CDR3 is TGTGCCAGCAGCACGGAGGCTTCCTACAATGAGCAGTTCTTC. This encodes CASSTEASYNEQFF.

This chain connects TRBV2 to TRBJ2-5, with TRBD2 identical over 10 bases. Germline values: CDR1 SNHLY, CDR2 FYNNEI. The V gene end was trimmed by 4 bases and the J gene end by 7 bases; junction bases not matched to a gene: 3. This CDR3 comprises 13 residues. CDR3 bases: TGTGCCAGCAGTGGTAGCGGGGGGACGACCCAGTACTTC. Translated: CASSGSGGTTQYF.

The rearrangement joins TRBV6-1 to TRBJ2-5; 8 bases align to TRBD1. Germline CDR1 and CDR2: MNHNS and SASEGT. With V trimmed by 6 bases and J by 0 bases, 3 bases remained unmatched. This CDR3 contains 14 residues. The CDR3 nucleotides read TGTGCCAGCAGGGGACAGGATTACCAAGAGACCCAGTACTTC. Translated, it gives CASRGQDYQETQYF.

V usage is TRBV15 and J usage is TRBJ1-1; D unclear. V was clipped by 3 bases and J by 6 bases, with 17 bases between them. The germline V gene encodes CDR1 LNHNV and CDR2 YYDKDF (reference sequence). This CDR3 has 15 residues. The CDR3 region is CATSRQPLVDAEAFF. The DNA of the CDR3 is TGTGCCACCAGCAGGCAGCCACTGGTTGACGCTGAAGCTTTCTTT.

The chain combines TRBV4-1 with TRBJ2-3, with TRBD2 identical over 9 bases. This CDR3 is 17 amino acids long. V gave up 0 bases and J gave up 5 bases; unmatched junction bases: 9. Germline-derived CDR1 and CDR2 are MGHRA and YSYEKL. For the CDR3, the DNA is TGCGCCAGCAGCCAAGATTTGCGGCGGGAGGGTGGAGATACGCAGTATTTT. Translation gives CASSQDLRREGGDTQYF.

The CDR3, as DNA: TGTGCCAGCAGTTTACGACTGACAACGGAGACCCAGTACTTC. Its protein product is CASSLRLTTETQYF. V usage is TRBV28 and J usage is TRBJ2-5; D is uncertain. The CDR3 contains 14 residues. Germline assignment: CDR1 MDHEN and CDR2 SYDVKM. V dropped 2 bases and J dropped 5 bases, with 12 bases sitting between them.

The V and J genes are TRBV27 and TRBJ2-3, with D possibly called TRBD1 or TRBD2 (5 bases each). Trimming removed 6 bases from V and 2 bases from J, with 21 bases in between. Germline V gives CDR1 MNHEY, CDR2 SMNVEV (reference sequence). CDR3 size: 17 residues. The CDR3 DNA reads TGTGCCAGCAGGCCTAGGTTTCGGCAGGGACCCACAGATACGCAGTATTTT. Translation gives CASRPRFRQGPTDTQYF.

The chain has TRBV28 and TRBJ1-1; D is ambiguous. This CDR3 has 16 amino acids. Germline V CDR1 and CDR2: MDHEN, SYDVKM. V lost 2 bases to trimming and J lost 0 bases, with 13 bases between them. Here the CDR3 reads CASSLPREDVNTEAFF. DNA for the CDR3: TGTGCCAGCAGTTTACCCCGGGAGGACGTGAACACTGAAGCTTTCTTT.

J is TRBJ2-1 and V is TRBV11-2, with a tentative D call TRBD1 (7 bases). Germline V gene data show CDR1 as SGHAT and CDR2 as FQNNGV. V shed 6 bases and J shed 3 bases, with 27 bases lying between them. CDR3 length equals 19 residues. The CDR3: CASSLGGGPRAYHYNEQFF. Written as DNA, the CDR3 is TGTGCCAGCAGTCTCGGAGGGGGCCCAAGAGCTTACCACTACAATGAGCAGTTCTTC.